This entry lists 24 T cell receptor beta chains sequenced from one sample in a study of shared clonotypes between healthy human individuals. Method: immunoSEQ multiplex PCR; TCRdb's copy keeps in-frame clones and lacks some. This table has 150,000 to 200,000 clones, 90% to 95% appearing once. The sequencing input was naive CD4+ T cells sorted from blood. Subset defined: CD45RA+ positively selected. The receptor set was obtained from a woman aged 25 to 45 in good health.

The CDR3 DNA reads as TGTGCCAGCTGCTTTAGCGGCTTGTTCATTGGGTACGAGCAGTACTTC. It is translated as CASCFSGLFIGYEQYF. V and J are TRBV28 and TRBJ2-5; D may be TRBD2 (6 bases). The DNA end lines up better with TRBJ2-7; the J call may be wrong. CDR1 MDHEN and CDR2 SYDVKM come from the germline V gene. CDR3 length: 16 residues.

The chain couples TRBV7-2 to TRBJ1-1; D not resolved. Trimming stripped 2 bases from V and 10 bases from J, with 17 bases between. Germline values: CDR1 SGHTA, CDR2 FQGNSA. The CDR3 consists of 14 residues. Here the CDR3 DNA reads TGTGCCAGCAGCTTATTATCTCAAGTTGCGACAGCTTTCTTT. Its protein is CASSLLSQVATAFF.

This chain joins TRBV7-5 and TRBJ1-5. TRBV7-5 is a recognized pseudogene. This CDR3 comprises 11 residues. The DNA for the CDR3 is TGTGTCAGGACCCCGTGGCCGACCCAGCATTTT. Protein sequence: CVRTPWPTQHF.

V gene TRBV18 combines with J gene TRBJ2-5, with D tentatively TRBD2 (6 bases). Judging by the DNA end, TRBJ2-7 fits better; the J call may be wrong. CDR1 KGHSH and CDR2 LQKENI come from the germline V gene. The CDR3 loop spans 14 amino acids. The CDR3 loop is CASSPPREPYEQYF. The DNA for the CDR3 is TGTGCCAGCTCACCACCCCGGGAGCCCTACGAGCAGTACTTC.

V and J are TRBV18 and TRBJ2-7, with TRBD2 matching over 10 bases. CDR3 size: 15 residues. Trimming removed 2 bases from V and 2 bases from J; junction bases left unmatched: 3. CDR1 is KGHSH, CDR2 LQKENI, per germline. CDR3: CASSPASGSPYEQYF. The CDR3 nucleotides read TGTGCCAGCTCACCAGCTAGCGGGAGTCCCTACGAGCAGTACTTC.

The V and J genes are TRBV2 and TRBJ2-3, with D perhaps matching TRBD1 (6 bases). V was shortened by 7 bases and J by 1 base, with 12 bases between the two germline ends. The CDR3 spans 14 residues. Germline CDR1 and CDR2: SNHLY and FYNNEI. The DNA of the CDR3 is TGTGCCAGCATTTTACCAGGGGGCACAGATACGCAGTATTTT. Encoded protein: CASILPGGTDTQYF.

The rearrangement joins TRBV6-6 to TRBJ1-4; 9 bases map to TRBD1. Losses at the gene ends were 5 bases for V and 6 bases for J; bases not matched to a gene: 10. CDR1 and CDR2 from the germline V gene are MNHNY and SVGAGI (reference sequence). The CDR3 has 16 residues. CDR3 residues: CASSPGTGKKHEKLFF. For the CDR3, the DNA is TGTGCCAGCAGTCCGGGGACAGGGAAAAAGCATGAAAAACTGTTTTTT.

A remark on this clone: Additional DNA sequences in this sample encode the identical CDR3. The chain combines TRBV20-1 with TRBJ1-4; D unresolved. Germline-derived CDR1 and CDR2 are DFQATT and SNEGSKA (reference sequence). The CDR3 consists of 11 residues. Trimming took 3 bases from V and 5 from J, leaving 4 bases between them. In nucleotides, the CDR3 is TGCAGTGCTAGGGTGAATGAAAAACTGTTTTTT. This encodes CSARVNEKLFF.

The rearrangement uses TRBV29-1 and TRBJ1-4; no firm D call. The germline V gene has CDR1 SQVTM and CDR2 ANQGSEA. The CDR3 sequence is 12 residues long. With 6 bases removed from V and 6 bases from J, the gap between germline ends came to 11 bases. DNA for the CDR3: TGCAGCGTGGAGGGAAAAGATGAAAAACTGTTTTTT. Translating it yields CSVEGKDEKLFF.

V gene TRBV21-1 combines with J gene TRBJ1-1. TRBV21-1 is a pseudogene segment. CDR3 length equals 12 residues. The CDR3 is CASSNGHRDAFF. In nucleotides, the CDR3 is TGTGCCAGCAGCAATGGGCACCGGGACGCTTTCTTT.

V is TRBV28 and J is TRBJ1-1; TRBD1 might be the D (6 bases). The germline V gene has CDR1 MDHEN and CDR2 SYDVKM. V was shortened by 7 bases and J by 4 bases, with 13 bases between the two germline ends. CDR3 length: 13 amino acids. CDR3 residues: CASTRDIPTEAFF. In DNA form, the CDR3 reads TGTGCCAGCACCCGGGACATTCCCACTGAAGCTTTCTTT.

The chain links TRBV18 to TRBJ2-1; D is ambiguous. This CDR3 has 17 residues. The V gene lost 2 bases and the J gene lost 6 bases, with 20 bases spanning the gap. Germline V gives CDR1 KGHSH, CDR2 LQKENI. The chain's CDR3 is CASSPTRTHELTNEQFF. For the CDR3, the DNA is TGTGCCAGCTCACCAACTCGGACCCACGAGTTAACCAATGAGCAGTTCTTC.

The chain combines TRBV11-2 with TRBJ2-3, with D possibly matching TRBD2 (5 bases). CDR1 and CDR2 from the germline V gene are SGHAT and FQNNGV. Trimming took 5 bases from V and 3 from J, leaving 9 bases between them. This CDR3 has 13 amino acids. The CDR3 DNA is TGTGCCAGCAGCGTCAGCGGAACAGATACGCAGTATTTT. Translating it yields CASSVSGTDTQYF.

The CDR3 coding sequence is TGTGCCAGCTGTCGGGAGGAGGGAAACACCATATATTTT. It is translated as CASCREEGNTIYF. The chain carries TRBV18 and TRBJ1-3; D unclear. V gave up 7 bases and J gave up 4 bases, with 11 bases separating them. In germline, CDR1 is KGHSH, CDR2 LQKENI. This CDR3 comprises 13 residues.

This clone was counted once. The V and J genes are TRBV5-4 and TRBJ1-1, with D possibly TRBD1 on 6 matching bases. The V gene lost 8 bases and the J gene lost 2 bases, with 22 bases spanning the gap. CDR1 is SGHNT and CDR2 is YYREEE in the germline V gene (reference sequence). There are 16 residues in the CDR3. In nucleotides, the CDR3 is TGTGCCAGTGCGTCGGGGGCAGGAGGGATTAACACTGAAGCTTTCTTT. Its protein product is CASASGAGGINTEAFF.

The CDR3 here is CASSLRTSGGYEQYF. In DNA form, the CDR3 reads TGTGCCAGCAGTTTACGGACTAGCGGGGGATACGAGCAGTACTTC. The chain employs TRBV27 and TRBJ2-7; 13 bases align to TRBD2. With 2 bases clipped from V and 4 bases from J, the junction kept 2 bases outside the gene matches. The CDR3 extends over 15 amino acids. Germline CDR1 is MNHEY and CDR2 is SMNVEV (reference sequence).

V and J are TRBV7-2 and TRBJ2-7; D remains unclear. Trimming took 2 bases from V and 4 from J, leaving 6 bases between them. Germline CDR1 and CDR2: SGHTA and FQGNSA. The CDR3 has 12 amino acids. The CDR3 nucleotides read TGTGCCAGCAGCTTACAGACTTACGAGCAGTACTTC. It encodes CASSLQTYEQYF.

The genes are TRBV28 and TRBJ2-2; a possible D gene is TRBD2 (6 bases). Trimming cost V 8 bases and J 2 bases, with 12 bases left between them. Germline CDR1 reads MDHEN; CDR2 reads SYDVKM. This CDR3 has 14 amino acids. The CDR3 DNA follows: TGTGCCAGCCACCCCGGGAGTAACACCGGGGAGCTGTTTTTT. Protein product: CASHPGSNTGELFF.

The chain combines TRBV5-1 with TRBJ2-5; D remains ambiguous. The CDR3 has 13 amino acids. V shed 5 bases and J shed 0 bases, with 8 bases lying between them. Germline CDR1 SGHRS, CDR2 YFSETQ. The DNA for the CDR3 is TGCGCCAGCAGTGGCCCGTACCAAGAGACCCAGTACTTC. Its translation: CASSGPYQETQYF.

The chain uses TRBV11-3 and TRBJ2-2, with D perhaps matching TRBD1 or TRBD2 (5 bases each). The germline V and J ends were trimmed by 2 bases and 2 bases, with 9 bases remaining between them. The germline V gene encodes CDR1 SGHNT and CDR2 YENEEA. The CDR3 runs to 15 residues. CDR3 region: CASSLSGTNTGELFF. CDR3 sequence (DNA): TGTGCCAGCAGCTTATCCGGGACCAACACCGGGGAGCTGTTTTTT.

The V call is TRBV6-1, the J call TRBJ2-2; D is unclear. The CDR3 is 16 residues long. Per the germline V gene, CDR1 is MNHNS and CDR2 is SASEGT. V shed 0 bases and J shed 0 bases, with 8 bases lying between them. CDR3 protein: CASSEAAIANTGELFF. In nucleotides, the CDR3 is TGTGCCAGCAGTGAAGCGGCTATAGCGAACACCGGGGAGCTGTTTTTT.

The J gene is TRBJ2-2, the V gene TRBV7-9; possibly TRBD1 for D (6 bases). V was clipped by 5 bases and J by 7 bases, with 8 bases between them. The CDR3 consists of 12 residues. Germline CDR1 is SEHNR and CDR2 is FQNEAQ (reference sequence). The CDR3 coding sequence is TGTGCCAGCAGCCAAGGGGGCGGGGAGCTGTTTTTT. As protein: CASSQGGGELFF. Based on the CDR3 plus reference TRBV7-9 and TRBJ2-2, the full variable domain is DTGVSQNPRHKITKRGQNVTFRCDPISEHNRLYWYRQTLGQGPEFLTYFQNEAQLEKSRLLSDRFSAERPKGSFSTLEIQRTEQGDSAMYLCASSQGGGELFFGEGSRLTVL.

The CDR3 spells CASSLMPGASSYNEQFF. CDR3 DNA: TGTGCCAGCAGCTTAATGCCGGGAGCCAGCTCCTACAATGAGCAGTTCTTC. The chain links TRBV11-2 to TRBJ2-1, with D maybe TRBD2 (6 bases). V was trimmed by 2 bases and J by 0 bases, leaving 14 bases between them. Germline assignment: CDR1 SGHAT and CDR2 FQNNGV. The CDR3 has 17 residues.

The chain joins TRBV19 to TRBJ2-7; 8 bases map to TRBD2. The junction had 10 bases not matched to a gene; V was cut back by 6 bases and J by 3 bases. Germline values: CDR1 LNHDA, CDR2 SQIVND (reference sequence). The length of the CDR3 is 15 residues. This chain's CDR3 is CASRSGLAEYYEQYF. The CDR3 region has the DNA TGTGCCAGTAGAAGCGGACTAGCAGAATACTACGAGCAGTACTTC.